The clone carrying this T cell receptor beta chain was seen only a few times. This sample stems from a study of T cells in localized non-small cell lung cancer. Generated by immunoSEQ multiplex PCR, the TCRdb table keeps only in-frame clones and is missing some. The data show approximately 1,500 clones, with approximately 32% seen just once and roughly 12% held by the top ten. The V end lost 3 bases, the J end lost 7 bases, and 12 bases lay between the germline ends. The germline V gene encodes CDR1 MNHGY and CDR2 SAAAGT. The CDR3 is 13 amino acids. The sequence came from a man aged 40-75 years with stage I lung adenocarcinoma. The chain couples TRBV6-8 to TRBJ1-1, with D possibly matching TRBD1 (6 bases). The sequencing here drew on normal lung tissue next to the tumor, taken before any cancer treatment. CDR3 DNA: TGTGCCAGCAGTTATGGGAGGGGGATTGAAGCTTTCTTT. As protein: CASSYGRGIEAFF.